This section outlines one T cell receptor beta chain sequence together with its context. The antigen remains undetermined. The data are from a study of identical twins. Study findings and constraints: Insertions were fewer in abundant cord blood beta clonotypes, whereas memory repertoires showed none of this pattern.

TCRdb re-analysed the 5' RACE reads in MiXCR, keeping a single row per CDR3 protein. The sample has 690,000 or so distinct CDR3 sequences, 8.5% to 9% seen once. This CDR3 spans 12 amino acids. Trimming pared 6 bases from V and 3 bases from J, leaving 9 bases between. The sample was also reused in another study, on yellow fever vaccine responses in identical twins.

The genes are TRBV12-3 or TRBV12-4 and TRBJ2-7; the D gene is possibly TRBD2 (5 bases). This TCR derives from a woman between 18 and 29 years old in good health. The source material was PBMCs. The CDR3 is CASRLGDYEQYF. CDR3 sequence (DNA): TGTGCCAGCAGACTCGGGGACTACGAGCAGTACTTC.